This note documents a single T cell receptor (beta chain) sequence. This specimen comes from a study of T-cell memory formation after mild COVID-19. CDR3 length equals 12 residues. Trimming cost V 8 bases and J 7 bases, with 12 bases left between them. CDR1 and CDR2 (germline): MDHEN, SYDVKM. TCRdb ran MiXCR on the 5' RACE reads and lists one entry per CDR3 protein. The sample includes 350,000 or so distinct CDR3 sequences, around 20% of them seen just once. The clonotype comes from a man between 18 and 35 years old who had mild COVID-19 (a few samples of this study predate the infection). Cell type and time point are not known. The V and J genes are TRBV28 and TRBJ2-4; no definite D call. The sequenced sample was PBMCs or a T cell subset sorted from them (not recorded which). The chain's CDR3 is CASQSARNIQYF. As DNA, the CDR3 is TGTGCCAGCCAAAGCGCCAGGAACATTCAGTACTTC. Variable domain in full (rest from reference TRBV28 and TRBJ2-4): DVKVTQSSRYLVKRTGEKVFLECVQDMDHENMFWYRQDPGLGLRLIYFSYDVKMKEKGDIPEGYSVSREKKERFSLILESASTNQTSMYLCASQSARNIQYFGAGTRLSVL.